The 5 T cell receptor beta chains below come from one sample, sequenced in a study of cytomegalovirus exposure and HLA in healthy donors. The table came from immunoSEQ multiplex PCR; TCRdb's copy has only in-frame clones and leaves some out. Counted here are roughly 130,000 clones, approximately 92% occurring once; the ten biggest clones make up over 8.5%. Sample: PBMCs. The origin of the receptors is a young woman in good health and CMV-seropositive.

The rearrangement uses TRBV6-1 and TRBJ1-1; 8 nucleotides agree with TRBD1. The CDR3 spans 17 residues. The V and J ends lost 4 bases and 0 bases, in that order; junction bases with no gene match: 10. Germline-derived CDR1 and CDR2 are MNHNS and SASEGT. CDR3 region: CASSVGPGGMVNTEAFF. The CDR3 DNA reads TGTGCCAGCAGTGTCGGGCCAGGGGGCATGGTGAACACTGAAGCTTTCTTT.

The chain is built from TRBV5-1 and TRBJ1-2; 9 bases agree with TRBD1. From germline, CDR1 is SGHRS and CDR2 YFSETQ. The CDR3 loop spans 16 amino acids. V shed 1 base and J 3 bases; nucleotides not matched to a gene: 7. Here the CDR3 DNA reads TGCGCCAGCAGCTTGCGGCCGAGACAGGGGGACTATGGCTACACCTTC. Residues: CASSLRPRQGDYGYTF.

This clone is a singleton in its sample. The chain has TRBV19 and TRBJ2-7; a weak D match, TRBD2 (6 bases). The CDR3 consists of 14 residues. Trimming cost V 4 bases and J 2 bases, with 12 bases left between them. Germline assignment: CDR1 LNHDA and CDR2 SQIVND (reference sequence). The CDR3 nucleotides are TGTGCCAGTAGTACCGGGACGGGAGCCTACGAGCAGTACTTC. Translating gives CASSTGTGAYEQYF.

This chain joins TRBV6-4 and TRBJ2-3; 8 nucleotides agree with TRBD2. V shed 0 bases and J 1 base; nucleotides not matched to a gene: 0. Germline V CDR1 and CDR2: MRHNA, SNTAGT. The CDR3 runs to 15 residues. CDR3 bases: TGTGCCAGCAGTGACTCGCGGGGGGGCACAGATACGCAGTATTTT. It translates to CASSDSRGGTDTQYF.

V and J are TRBV19 and TRBJ2-5; 8 bases fit TRBD2. J lost 1 base, V lost 5 bases, and 3 bases had no gene match. CDR3 length: 14 amino acids. The germline CDR1 and CDR2 sequences are LNHDA and SQIVND (reference sequence). CDR3 residues: CASSQAGAQETQYF. In DNA, the CDR3 is TGTGCCAGTAGTCAAGCGGGGGCCCAAGAGACCCAGTACTTC.